The 9 T cell receptor beta chains listed next were all sequenced from one sample in a study of response to subunit inactivated influenza vaccine. TCRdb called the RT-PCR reads again in MiXCR, with one record for every CDR3 protein. The sample lists approximately 680,000 distinct CDR3 sequences; 15% to 17% were seen once. The source material was PBMCs from blood, sampled roughly 13 days after vaccination. The source is a man aged 50-60 years who received an inactivated influenza vaccine.

The chain recombines TRBV5-1 with TRBJ2-2, with no clear D. V lost 4 bases and J lost 1, with 11 bases in between. The V gene's germline CDR1 is SGHRS and CDR2 YFSETQ. The CDR3 runs to 15 residues. The DNA of the CDR3 is TGCGCCAGCAGCCTACGCGTGGAGAACACCGGGGAGCTGTTTTTT. Residues: CASSLRVENTGELFF.

This clonotype was counted many times. J is TRBJ2-5 and V is TRBV27; perhaps TRBD2 as D (5 bases). From germline, CDR1 is MNHEY and CDR2 SMNVEV (reference sequence). The V and J ends lost 4 bases and 3 bases respectively, with 18 bases between them. This CDR3 is built from 16 residues. The CDR3 nucleotides are TGTGCCAGCAGTTCCTTCAGTTTGGGAGCTAAAGAGACCCAGTACTTC. Its translation is CASSSFSLGAKETQYF.

This clonotype was detected only once. The chain recombines TRBV20-1 with TRBJ2-3, with 11 nucleotides matching TRBD2. Unmatched junction bases numbered 11, after V lost 6 bases and J lost 6 bases. Germline CDR1 DFQATT, CDR2 SNEGSKA (reference sequence). The CDR3 loop spans 15 amino acids. Here the CDR3 reads CSAIGASGRTDTQYF. In DNA form, the CDR3 reads TGCAGTGCGATCGGGGCTAGCGGGAGGACGGATACGCAGTATTTT.

The CDR3 nucleotides read TGTGCCAGCAGTTACTCGTGGGGCACTATGACCTATAATTCACCCCTCCACTTT. Translated: CASSYSWGTMTYNSPLHF. This chain links TRBV6-5 with TRBJ1-6; D is perhaps TRBD1 (5 bases). The CDR3 contains 18 residues. The ends were cut back, 0 bases at V and 2 bases at J, with 14 bases in the middle. Per the germline V gene, CDR1 is MNHEY and CDR2 is SVGAGI.

This clonotype was seen many times. CDR3 bases: TGTGCCAGCAGTTACTCAGACAGCGACTACGAGCAGTACTTC. Amino acids: CASSYSDSDYEQYF. V gene TRBV6-5 combines with J gene TRBJ2-7; perhaps TRBD1 as D (5 bases). The CDR3 has 14 residues. The V end lost 0 bases, the J end lost 3 bases, and 9 bases lay between the germline ends. Germline V CDR1 and CDR2: MNHEY, SVGAGI.

The V call is TRBV14, the J call TRBJ2-3; 7 bases match TRBD2. CDR1 is SGHDN, CDR2 FVKESK, per germline. With 4 bases clipped from V and 2 bases from J, the junction kept 9 bases outside the gene matches. The CDR3 length is 16 residues. CDR3 nucleotides: TGTGCCAGCAGCCCGTTGGGGCGGGAGCTCACAGATACGCAGTATTTT. It specifies CASSPLGRELTDTQYF.

The chain combines TRBV7-9 with TRBJ1-1, with 8 bases matching TRBD1. Per germline, CDR1 SEHNR and CDR2 FQNEAQ (reference sequence). The CDR3 has 13 residues. V lost 0 bases to trimming and J lost 7 bases; unmatched junction nucleotides: 1. The CDR3: CASSLADRVEAFF. The DNA for the CDR3 is TGTGCCAGCAGCTTAGCGGACAGGGTTGAAGCTTTCTTT.

The chain uses TRBV6-2 or TRBV6-3 and TRBJ2-7; TRBD2 might be the D (7 bases). There are 15 residues in the CDR3. The germline gives CDR1 MNHEY, CDR2 SVGEGT. V was pared by 0 bases and J by 2 bases, with 11 bases between. The DNA for the CDR3 is TGTGCCAGCAGTTACTCAGGGGAGGGGGCCTACGAGCAGTACTTC. This translates into CASSYSGEGAYEQYF.

The chain recombines TRBV12-3 or TRBV12-4 with TRBJ2-1, with D possibly being TRBD2 (6 bases). The CDR3 has 15 amino acids. Trimming shortened V by 11 bases and J by 0 bases, and 17 bases separated the two germline ends. This CDR3 is CASRGLESSYNEQFF. CDR3 DNA: TGTGCCTCCCGGGGACTGGAGAGCTCCTACAATGAGCAGTTCTTC.